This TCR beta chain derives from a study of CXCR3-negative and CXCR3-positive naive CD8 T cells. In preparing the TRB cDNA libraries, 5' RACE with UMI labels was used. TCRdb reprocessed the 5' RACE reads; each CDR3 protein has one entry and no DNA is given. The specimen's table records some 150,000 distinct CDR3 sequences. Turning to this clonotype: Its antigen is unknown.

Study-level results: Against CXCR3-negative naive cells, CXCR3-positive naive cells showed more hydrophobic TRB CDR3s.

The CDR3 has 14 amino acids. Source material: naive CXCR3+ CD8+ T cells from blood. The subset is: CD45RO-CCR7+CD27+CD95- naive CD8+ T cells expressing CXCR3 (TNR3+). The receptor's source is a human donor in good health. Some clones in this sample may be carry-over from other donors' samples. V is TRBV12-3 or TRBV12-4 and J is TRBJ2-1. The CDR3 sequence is CASSFRAPYNEQFF.